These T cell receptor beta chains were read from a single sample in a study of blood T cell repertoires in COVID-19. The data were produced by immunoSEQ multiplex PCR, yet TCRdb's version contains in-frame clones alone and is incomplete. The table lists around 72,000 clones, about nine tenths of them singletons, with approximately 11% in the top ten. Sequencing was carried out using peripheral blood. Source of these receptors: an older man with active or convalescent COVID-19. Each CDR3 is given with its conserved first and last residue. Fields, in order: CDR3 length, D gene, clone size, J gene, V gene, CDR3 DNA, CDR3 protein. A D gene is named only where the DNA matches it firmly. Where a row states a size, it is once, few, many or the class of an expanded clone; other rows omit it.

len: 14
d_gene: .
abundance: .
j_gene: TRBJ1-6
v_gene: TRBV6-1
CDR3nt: TGTGCCAGCAGTGACCGACAGTACCCCTCACCCCTCCACTTT
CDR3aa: CASSDRQYPSPLHF

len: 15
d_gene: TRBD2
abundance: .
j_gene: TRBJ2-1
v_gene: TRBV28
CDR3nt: TGTGCCAGCAGAAACAGCGGGAGGGCCGGTGGTGAGCAGTTCTTC
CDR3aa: CASRNSGRAGGEQFF

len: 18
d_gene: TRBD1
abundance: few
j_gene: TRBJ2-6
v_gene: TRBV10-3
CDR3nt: TGTGCCATCAGTGATATGGGACAGGGGAGCTCTGGGGCCAACGTCCTGACTTTC
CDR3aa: CAISDMGQGSSGANVLTF

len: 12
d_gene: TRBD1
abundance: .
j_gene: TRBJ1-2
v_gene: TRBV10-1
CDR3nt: TGCGCCCGACAGGGATTGAACTATGGCTACACCTTC
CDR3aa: CARQGLNYGYTF

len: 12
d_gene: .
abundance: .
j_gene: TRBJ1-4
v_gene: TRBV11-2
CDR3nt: TGTGCCAGCAGCTTAGACAGGGTAAAACTGTTTTTT
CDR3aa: CASSLDRVKLFF

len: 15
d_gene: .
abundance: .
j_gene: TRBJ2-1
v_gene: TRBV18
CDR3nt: TGTGCCAGCTCGCCTAGCGACAGATTCTACAATGAGCAGTTCTTC
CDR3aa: CASSPSDRFYNEQFF

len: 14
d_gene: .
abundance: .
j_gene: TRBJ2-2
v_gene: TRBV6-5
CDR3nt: TGTGCCAGCAGGCAAACCGGGGTAAACGGGGAGCTGTTTTTT
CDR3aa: CASRQTGVNGELFF

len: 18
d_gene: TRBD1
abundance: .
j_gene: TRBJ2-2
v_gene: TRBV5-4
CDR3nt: TGTGCCAGCAGCCGCGGTTCAGGGGGCGCCGACAGAACCGGGGAGCTGTTTTTT
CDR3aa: CASSRGSGGADRTGELFF

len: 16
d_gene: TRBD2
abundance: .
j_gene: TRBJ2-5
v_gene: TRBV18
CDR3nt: TGTGCCAGCTCATCTTCCTCCAGCGGGGCACAAGAGACCCAGTACTTC
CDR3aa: CASSSSSSGAQETQYF

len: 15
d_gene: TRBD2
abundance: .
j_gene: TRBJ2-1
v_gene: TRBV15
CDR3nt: TGTGCCACCAGCTTGCGCGGGAGGCTTGACAATGAGCAGTTCTTC
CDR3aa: CATSLRGRLDNEQFF

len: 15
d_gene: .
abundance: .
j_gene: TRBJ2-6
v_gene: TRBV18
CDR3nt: TGTGCCAGCTCACCAGGGGCACGTGGGGCCAACGTCCTGACTTTC
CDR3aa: CASSPGARGANVLTF

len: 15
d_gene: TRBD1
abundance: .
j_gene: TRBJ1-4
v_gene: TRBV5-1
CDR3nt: TGCGCCAGCAGCGGAACAGGGGGAACTAATGAAAAACTGTTTTTT
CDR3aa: CASSGTGGTNEKLFF